The clone carrying this T cell receptor (beta chain) occurred a few times. What it recognizes is unknown. The data stem from a study of beta chain features in type 1 diabetes. Points from the study as a whole: In the patient group, naive, central memory and Treg TCRB repertoires seemed more alike than in the healthy donor group.

Investigators reverse transcribed all isolated RNA, so they sequenced expressed TCRB transcripts. This table comes from immunoSEQ multiplex PCR, and its TCRdb copy is limited to in-frame clones, with some not included. The sample consists of under 450,000 clones, roughly 16% of them appearing once. Germline CDR1 reads MNHEY; CDR2 reads SVGAGI. The CDR3 is made up of 13 amino acids. The ends were cut back, 6 bases at V and 4 bases at J, with 12 bases in the middle. Sequencing input: naive CD4+ T cells from blood. The sequence derives from a woman younger than 35 in good health. This chain links TRBV6-5 with TRBJ2-5; the D gene is possibly TRBD1 (5 bases). The CDR3 region is CASSSGFRETQYF. The DNA of the CDR3 is TGTGCCAGCAGCTCAGGGTTCCGAGAGACCCAGTACTTC.